This TCR beta chain was identified in a study of beta chain features in type 1 diabetes. Study details: Investigators examined around 98 million sorted cells across all samples. Study-wide results and caveats: Within patients, naive, central memory and Treg TCRB repertoires seemed more similar than within healthy donors.

Germline V gives CDR1 MNHEY, CDR2 SMNVEV (reference sequence). Unmatched junction bases numbered 5, after V lost 3 bases and J lost 2 bases. This CDR3 is built from 15 residues. To note about this clone: Antigen: not known.

Heparinised blood was drawn once per donor, averaging roughly 110 mL. By way of CD45RO/CCR7/CD25/CD127/CD95/CD27, the CD4+ regulatory, stem cell-like memory, central memory and naive cells were sorted. TCRB transcripts that were expressed got sequenced, as all of the isolated RNA had been reverse transcribed. Here immunoSEQ multiplex PCR was the method, and the copy in TCRdb shows in-frame clones only, minus some. The data show about 360,000 clones, with roughly an eighth seen just once and around 0.015% held by the top ten. The source material was naive CD4+ T cells from blood. The chain uses TRBV27 and TRBJ2-7; TRBD2 aligns across 9 bases. The TCR sequence derives from a man aged 18 to 29 in good health. The CDR3 DNA reads TGTGCCAGCAGTTTTCGGGCTAGCGGGGCCTACGAGCAGTACTTC. Encoded protein: CASSFRASGAYEQYF.